The TCR beta chain under discussion was sequenced for a study of cytomegalovirus exposure and HLA in healthy donors. The CDR3 totals 17 residues. Germline V gene lookup returns CDR1 SGHTA and CDR2 FQGNSA. V was pared by 0 bases and J by 6 bases, with 8 bases of the junction left unmatched. The PCR used 60 Vbeta and 13 Jbeta primers. Some clones are missing from TCRdb's copy, which holds only in-frame ones; the method was immunoSEQ multiplex PCR. The repertoire holds about 190,000 clones, with 81% as singletons. The sequence was obtained from a man aged 18 to 30 in good health and CMV-seronegative. The material sequenced was PBMCs. The V and J genes are TRBV7-2 and TRBJ2-2; 9 bases fit TRBD2. For the CDR3, the DNA is TGTGCCAGCAGCTTAGCGGCGCGGGGGGGAGTAGCCGGGGAGCTGTTTTTT. This translates into CASSLAARGGVAGELFF.